The next 14 T cell receptor beta chains were all read from a single sample in a study of shared clonotypes between healthy human individuals. Naive CD8 cells were CD45RO-negative, positively selected for CCR7, excluding terminally differentiated effector memory CD45RA+ cells. The method was immunoSEQ multiplex PCR; TCRdb's version includes in-frame clones alone and lacks a portion of them. This sample has about 2,100,000 clones, with about 93% found just once. The source material was naive CD8+ T cells from PBMCs. The origin of the receptors is a young man in good health. Some clones in this sample may be carry-over from other donors' samples.

This chain uses TRBV5-8 with TRBJ1-1, with D unresolved. V lost 4 bases and J 1 base, leaving 14 bases between the germline ends. The CDR3 spans 15 residues. CDR1 and CDR2 (germline): SGHTS, YDEGEE. CDR3 protein: CASSPMGGPNTEAFF. The DNA for the CDR3 is TGTGCCAGCAGCCCTATGGGAGGGCCGAACACTGAAGCTTTCTTT.

CDR3 bases: TGTGCCAGCAGTCGGGACCTCTCCTCCTACGAGCAGTACTTC. Protein sequence: CASSRDLSSYEQYF. This sequence joins TRBV28 and TRBJ2-7, with D possibly being TRBD1 or TRBD2 (5 bases each). Germline values: CDR1 MDHEN, CDR2 SYDVKM. This CDR3 has 14 amino acids. Trimming left V 5 bases short and J 0 bases short, with 11 bases between.

The chain combines TRBV7-2 with TRBJ2-7; 7 positions agree with TRBD2. The V gene's germline CDR1 is SGHTA and CDR2 FQGNSA. The V gene end was trimmed by 4 bases and the J gene end by 3 bases; junction bases not matched to a gene: 9. The CDR3 consists of 15 residues. The CDR3 loop is CASSSRGEEHYEQYF. DNA for the CDR3: TGTGCCAGCAGCTCCCGGGGGGAGGAACACTACGAGCAGTACTTC.

J is TRBJ2-7 and V is TRBV25-1, with 10 bases lining up with TRBD2. Germline V gene data show CDR1 as MGHDK and CDR2 as SYGVNS. The CDR3 is 16 residues long. V lost 4 bases and J lost 1; bases outside the gene matches: 7. CDR3 in amino acids: CASSGPGLAPSYEQYF. Written as DNA, the CDR3 is TGTGCCAGCAGTGGACCGGGACTAGCGCCTTCCTACGAGCAGTACTTC.

Note on this clone: This sample includes further DNA sequences coding for the same CDR3. This sequence joins TRBV28 and TRBJ2-5; D tentatively reads TRBD1 or TRBD2 (7 bases each). The CDR3 runs to 16 residues. Trimming removed 2 bases at V and 2 bases at J, with 15 bases between. From germline, CDR1 is MDHEN and CDR2 SYDVKM. The CDR3 sequence is CASSLAEQGGQETQYF. As DNA, the CDR3 is TGTGCCAGCAGTTTAGCCGAGCAGGGGGGGCAAGAGACCCAGTACTTC.

The chain recombines TRBV5-6 with TRBJ2-7; possibly TRBD2 for D (6 bases). Trimming stripped 4 bases from V and 1 base from J, with 12 bases between. This CDR3 has 14 residues. Germline V gene sequence: CDR1 SGHDT, CDR2 YYEEEE. The CDR3 DNA follows: TGTGCCAGCAGCCCAGGGACTTCTTCCTACGAGCAGTACTTC. It encodes CASSPGTSSYEQYF. The whole variable domain, remainder taken from reference TRBV5-6 and TRBJ2-7, is DAGVTQSPTHLIKTRGQQVTLRCSPKSGHDTVSWYQQALGQGPQFIFQYYEEEERQRGNFPDRFSGHQFPNYSSELNVNALLLGDSALYLCASSPGTSSYEQYFGPGTRLTVT.

CDR3 region: CATSRTGTGDYGYTF. The CDR3 DNA sequence: TGTGCCACCAGCAGAACCGGGACAGGGGACTATGGCTACACCTTC. V usage is TRBV15 and J usage is TRBJ1-2; TRBD1 agrees at 10 bases. V lost 2 bases and J lost 3; bases outside the gene matches: 3. The CDR3 has 15 amino acids. Germline-derived CDR1 and CDR2 are LNHNV and YYDKDF (reference sequence).

This chain joins TRBV7-8 and TRBJ1-4; the match to TRBD1 covers 9 bases. CDR3 size: 16 residues. V was clipped by 4 bases and J by 8 bases; unmatched bases: 11. Germline V lookup: CDR1 SGHVS, CDR2 FQNEAQ. This CDR3 reads CASSSNEYGQGEKLFF. CDR3 DNA: TGTGCCAGCAGCTCGAACGAATATGGACAGGGGGAAAAACTGTTTTTT.

Remarks on this clone: Other DNA sequences from this sample encode an identical CDR3 as well. The chain couples TRBV12-5 to TRBJ1-1; D remains ambiguous. V lost 6 bases to trimming and J lost 1 base, with 6 bases between them. The CDR3 extends over 12 amino acids. CDR1 and CDR2 from the germline V gene are LGHNT and FRNRAP. Written as DNA, the CDR3 is TGTGCTAGTGGCCTGGGGAACACTGAAGCTTTCTTT. Amino acid sequence: CASGLGNTEAFF.

The V and J genes are TRBV5-1 and TRBJ2-5; 9 nucleotides match TRBD1. The germline V gene has CDR1 SGHRS and CDR2 YFSETQ. This CDR3 has 15 amino acids. V lost 4 bases, J lost 1 base, and 5 bases stayed unmatched. The CDR3 sequence: CASSDADRGQETQYF. The CDR3 DNA follows: TGCGCCAGCAGCGACGCGGACAGGGGCCAAGAGACCCAGTACTTC.

This chain links TRBV7-9 with TRBJ1-1; D call uncertain. Germline V CDR1 and CDR2: SEHNR, FQNEAQ (reference sequence). The V end lost 4 bases, the J end lost 6 bases, and 12 bases lay between the germline ends. The length of the CDR3 is 13 residues. The chain's CDR3 is CASSSAGPPEAFF. The CDR3 nucleotides are TGTGCCAGCAGCTCCGCCGGGCCCCCTGAAGCTTTCTTT.

This clone was picked up a small number of times. The chain has TRBV6-5 and TRBJ2-7, with D possibly matching TRBD1 (6 bases). This CDR3 region has 13 residues. Germline V gene data show CDR1 as MNHEY and CDR2 as SVGAGI. Trimming stripped 7 bases from V and 0 bases from J, with 10 bases between. CDR3 nucleotide sequence: TGTGCCAGCATTTCAGGGGCCTCCTACGAGCAGTACTTC. Its protein product is CASISGASYEQYF.

The table lists this clone with a count of one. V usage is TRBV9 and J usage is TRBJ2-5, with a possible D match to TRBD2 (6 bases). Per germline, CDR1 SGDLS and CDR2 YYNGEE. V was trimmed by 0 bases and J by 5 bases, leaving 11 bases between them. This CDR3 is 14 amino acids long. CDR3 loop: CASSVEKGRETQYF. The CDR3 nucleotides are TGTGCCAGCAGCGTAGAGAAGGGGAGGGAGACCCAGTACTTC.

Here the CDR3 DNA reads TGTGCCAGCTCACCGACGGGGGCCGCCAAAAACATTCAGTACTTC. Its translation is CASSPTGAAKNIQYF. The chain joins TRBV18 to TRBJ2-4; the D call may be TRBD1 or TRBD2 (6 bases each). V gave up 3 bases and J gave up 1 base, with 10 bases separating them. This CDR3 is built from 15 residues. CDR1 and CDR2 (germline): KGHSH, LQKENI.